The 30 T cell receptor beta chains presented below share a single source sample, sequenced in a study of T-cell reconstitution after alpha-beta-depleted transplantation in children. A TCRbeta library incorporating unique molecular identifiers was prepared. TCRdb passed the PCR reads through MiXCR, listing each CDR3 protein once. The sample contains hundreds of thousands of distinct CDR3 sequences, roughly a tenth of which appear only once. Source: PBMCs, taken before TCRalphabeta/CD19-depleted stem cell transplant. Receptors originate from a boy under three years old with acute myeloid leukemia, due to receive a stem cell transplant.

Ten or more counts support this clonotype. This sequence joins TRBV5-1 and TRBJ1-6; 7 nucleotides align to TRBD1. The J segment lost 10 bases and the V segment lost 1 base, leaving 5 bases of the junction unmatched. Germline lookup yields CDR1 SGHRS and CDR2 YFSETQ. This CDR3 region has 14 residues. The CDR3 loop reads CASSLQGEVSPLHF. In DNA, the CDR3 is TGCGCCAGCAGCTTGCAGGGGGAAGTGTCACCCCTCCACTTT. Variable domain in full (rest from reference TRBV5-1 and TRBJ1-6): KAGVTQTPRYLIKTRGQQVTLSCSPISGHRSVSWYQQTPGQGLQFLFEYFSETQRNKGNFPGRFSGRQFSNSRSEMNVSTLELGDSALYLCASSLQGEVSPLHFGNGTRLTVT.

This clonotype has ten or more counts. V usage is TRBV28 and J usage is TRBJ2-5, with TRBD1 as a possible D gene (6 bases). The CDR3 runs 14 residues. V was trimmed by 2 bases and J by 1 base, leaving 8 bases between them. Germline values: CDR1 MDHEN, CDR2 SYDVKM. For the CDR3, the DNA is TGTGCCAGCAGTTTAGACAGGCCCCAAGAGACCCAGTACTTC. Translated: CASSLDRPQETQYF.

This clonotype was counted ten times or more. This chain uses TRBV12-3 or TRBV12-4 with TRBJ1-6, with 7 nucleotides matching TRBD1. The CDR3 consists of 15 residues. After removal of 0 bases from V and 6 bases from J, the junction contained 2 bases not matched to a gene. As DNA, the CDR3 is TGTGCCAGCAGTTTAGCGACAGGGCGTAATTCACCCCTCCACTTT. It encodes CASSLATGRNSPLHF.

This clonotype was observed many times. CDR3 loop: CASRRVGIPGRTGELFF. In DNA, the CDR3 is TGTGCCAGCAGAAGAGTAGGGATCCCGGGACGAACCGGGGAGCTGTTTTTT. The V gene is TRBV7-9, the J gene TRBJ2-2; D might be TRBD1 or TRBD2, each matching 5 bases. Germline V lookup: CDR1 SEHNR, CDR2 FQNEAQ (reference sequence). CDR3 length: 17 residues. Trimming pared 6 bases from V and 5 bases from J, leaving 22 bases between.

In its sample, this clonotype was seen many times. This chain uses TRBV2 with TRBJ2-3; no definite D call. V lost 4 bases and J 3 bases, leaving 2 bases between the germline ends. The V gene's germline CDR1 is SNHLY and CDR2 FYNNEI. There are 11 residues in the CDR3. CDR3 sequence reads: CASSVTDTQYF. CDR3 DNA: TGTGCCAGCAGTGTAACAGATACGCAGTATTTT.

This clonotype was picked up many times. The genes are TRBV5-1 and TRBJ2-3; 7 nucleotides match TRBD1. In germline, CDR1 is SGHRS, CDR2 YFSETQ. V gave up 1 base and J gave up 0 bases; unmatched junction bases: 8. The CDR3 consists of 17 residues. In DNA form, the CDR3 reads TGCGCCAGCAGCTTGCTGGGACAGAGGAGGAGCACAGATACGCAGTATTTT. Translated, it gives CASSLLGQRRSTDTQYF.

There are many counts of this clonotype. CDR3 DNA: TGTGCCAGCAGCTTAAGTCTAGCGGGAGGCGCCGGTGGATACGAGCAGTACTTC. It translates to CASSLSLAGGAGGYEQYF. The genes are TRBV11-2 and TRBJ2-7; TRBD2 matches 11 bases. This CDR3 is 18 amino acids long. J lost 4 bases, V lost 2 bases, and 13 bases had no gene match. CDR1 SGHAT and CDR2 FQNNGV come from the germline V gene.

This clonotype was found many times. The CDR3 here is CASSEFTTPLHF. DNA for the CDR3: TGCGCCAGCAGTGAGTTTACGACACCCCTCCACTTT. The rearrangement uses TRBV10-2 and TRBJ1-6; D uncertain. The germline CDR1 and CDR2 sequences are WSHSY and SAAADI. This CDR3 contains 12 residues. V dropped 1 base and J dropped 11 bases, with 6 bases sitting between them.

This clonotype came up many times. The genes are TRBV4-3 and TRBJ2-7, with 10 bases lining up with TRBD1. The trim removed 0 bases at V and 3 bases at J, leaving 5 bases unmatched. The germline V gene encodes CDR1 LGHNA and CDR2 YSLEER. The CDR3 sequence is 16 residues long. The CDR3 spells CASSQDRRTGGYEQYF. CDR3 nucleotides: TGCGCCAGCAGCCAAGATCGAAGGACAGGGGGCTACGAGCAGTACTTC.

This clonotype appeared many times. The J gene is TRBJ2-3, the V gene TRBV24-1, with D hard to call. In germline, CDR1 is KGHDR, CDR2 SFDVKD. Deletions cut 9 bases from V and 1 base from J, with 7 bases between. This CDR3 region has 12 residues. The CDR3 region has the DNA TGTGCCACCGGGGTGGGCACAGATACGCAGTATTTT. Encoded protein: CATGVGTDTQYF.

This clonotype was recorded at least ten times. The rearrangement uses TRBV7-6 and TRBJ1-2; TRBD1 aligns across 8 bases. The germline gives CDR1 SGHVS, CDR2 FNYEAQ. Losses at the gene ends were 5 bases for V and 3 bases for J; bases not matched to a gene: 8. This CDR3 comprises 15 residues. The CDR3 coding sequence is TGTGCCAGCAGCCCTGGACAGGGAACGGACTATGGCTACACCTTC. Its translation: CASSPGQGTDYGYTF.

Ten or more counts support this clonotype. The gene calls are TRBV12-3 or TRBV12-4 and TRBJ1-4; 7 bases are a match to TRBD1. With V trimmed by 2 bases and J by 8 bases, 8 bases remained unmatched. This CDR3 comprises 15 residues. CDR3 sequence reads: CASSLPPGQREKLFF. The CDR3 bases are TGTGCCAGCAGTTTACCTCCGGGACAGAGGGAAAAACTGTTTTTT.

This clonotype was observed many times. CDR3 loop: CASTPRGSTDTQYF. The CDR3 DNA sequence: TGCGCCAGCACCCCACGGGGGAGCACAGATACGCAGTATTTT. The rearrangement joins TRBV5-1 to TRBJ2-3; D may be TRBD2 (6 bases). Trimming cost V 6 bases and J 0 bases, with 11 bases left between them. CDR1 and CDR2 from the germline V gene are SGHRS and YFSETQ. The CDR3 contains 14 residues.

This clonotype appeared a single time. The V gene is TRBV5-6, the J gene TRBJ1-4; maybe TRBD1 (5 bases). Germline CDR1 is SGHDT and CDR2 is YYEEEE. This CDR3 is built from 14 residues. V was cut by 0 bases and J by 8 bases, with 11 bases left in between. The CDR3 DNA follows: TGTGCCAGCAGCTTGGTGAGGGGTCGAGAAAAACTGTTTTTT. This sequence encodes CASSLVRGREKLFF.

At least ten counts were recorded for this clonotype. This rearrangement joins TRBV7-3 to TRBJ2-7; 7 nucleotides agree with TRBD2. Germline trimming cut 1 base from V and 1 base from J; bases unmatched to any gene: 7. This CDR3 is built from 16 residues. In germline, CDR1 is SGHTA, CDR2 FQGTGA. CDR3 sequence: CASSLNPSGSSYEQYF. The CDR3 coding sequence is TGTGCCAGCAGCTTAAACCCTAGCGGAAGTTCCTACGAGCAGTACTTC.

The V gene is TRBV5-6, the J gene TRBJ1-5; TRBD1 matches at 9 bases. CDR1 and CDR2 (germline): SGHDT, YYEEEE. CDR3 length: 14 amino acids. Trimming at V came to 0 bases and at J to 5 bases, leaving 0 bases not matched to a gene. The chain's CDR3 is CASSLDRGHQPQHF. CDR3 nucleotide sequence: TGTGCCAGCAGCTTGGACAGGGGGCATCAGCCCCAGCATTTT. Full variable domain (missing parts from reference TRBV5-6 and TRBJ1-5): DAGVTQSPTHLIKTRGQQVTLRCSPKSGHDTVSWYQQALGQGPQFIFQYYEEEERQRGNFPDRFSGHQFPNYSSELNVNALLLGDSALYLCASSLDRGHQPQHFGDGTRLSIL.

This clonotype came up many times. The CDR3 sequence: CASSQSGTGGITIYF. In DNA, the CDR3 is TGTGCCAGCAGCCAATCCGGGACAGGGGGGATCACCATATATTTT. The chain is built from TRBV5-6 and TRBJ1-3; 11 nucleotides match TRBD1. Per the germline V gene, CDR1 is SGHDT and CDR2 is YYEEEE. This CDR3 comprises 15 residues. J lost 9 bases, V lost 4 bases, and 9 bases had no gene match.

This clonotype occurred many times. The chain recombines TRBV5-6 with TRBJ2-7, with D possibly being TRBD2 (7 bases). Germline CDR1 reads SGHDT; CDR2 reads YYEEEE. Trimming removed 2 bases from V and 2 bases from J, with 14 bases in between. This CDR3 region has 15 residues. CDR3 protein: CASSFRLRGPYEQYF. Here the CDR3 DNA reads TGTGCCAGCAGCTTCCGATTGCGGGGGCCCTACGAGCAGTACTTC.

A word on this clonotype: One base away lies a much larger clone, so this may be a sequencing read error. The rearrangement joins TRBV6-2 or TRBV6-3 to TRBJ2-7; 8 positions match TRBD2. This CDR3 spans 13 amino acids. V dropped 6 bases and J dropped 5; count of bases not matched to a gene: 6. Germline V gene data show CDR1 as MNHEY and CDR2 as SVGEGT. The CDR3 reads CASRGTSGDEQYF. As DNA, the CDR3 is TGTGCCAGCAGGGGGACTAGTGGGGACGAGCAGTACTTC.

This clonotype has ten or more counts. The chain is built from TRBV6-1 and TRBJ2-5, with 7 bases that match TRBD1. Germline CDR1 and CDR2: MNHNS and SASEGT. J was trimmed by 1 base and V by 6 bases; bases with no gene match: 8. This CDR3 is built from 15 residues. CDR3: CASSPRQGPQETQYF. DNA of the CDR3: TGTGCCAGCAGCCCTCGACAGGGCCCCCAAGAGACCCAGTACTTC.

As for this clonotype: This could be a read error, since a much larger clone is one nucleotide away. Given the absence of the conserved phenylalanine or tryptophan at the CDR3 end, a read error is likely. The chain employs TRBV4-3 and TRBJ2-7, with 9 bases matching TRBD1. Per the germline V gene, CDR1 is LGHNA and CDR2 is YSLEER. V was clipped by 0 bases and J by 5 bases; unmatched bases: 8. The CDR3 loop spans 16 amino acids. This chain's CDR3 is CASSQDWGQGWDEQYL. In DNA, the CDR3 is TGCGCCAGCAGCCAAGATTGGGGACAGGGATGGGACGAGCAGTACCTC.

The chain is built from TRBV2 and TRBJ2-7; 9 nucleotides agree with TRBD1. The CDR3 is made up of 15 amino acids. J was trimmed by 4 bases and V by 3 bases; bases with no gene match: 7. Germline assignment: CDR1 SNHLY and CDR2 FYNNEI. CDR3 nucleotides: TGTGCCAGCAGTGAGATATGGACAGGGGATTACGAGCAGTACTTC. Protein sequence: CASSEIWTGDYEQYF.

This chain connects TRBV21-1 to TRBJ2-7. TRBV21-1 is given as a pseudogene. The CDR3 is 13 residues long. In nucleotides, the CDR3 is TGTGCCAGCAGCGGGCAGTTCTCCTACGAGCAGTACTTC. Translated: CASSGQFSYEQYF.

About this clonotype: A much larger clone sits a single nucleotide away, making a read error possible. This chain connects TRBV10-3 to TRBJ2-1, with unresolved D. The CDR3 covers 11 residues. The V gene's germline CDR1 is ENHRY and CDR2 SYGVKD. CDR3 sequence (DNA): TGTGCCATCAGTGGGGCTAATGAGCCGTTCTTC. Amino acid sequence: CAISGANEPFF.

This clonotype was found a few times. The chain employs TRBV20-1 and TRBJ2-7; TRBD2 agrees at 7 bases. V was pared by 0 bases and J by 4 bases, with 9 bases of the junction left unmatched. CDR1 and CDR2 from the germline V gene are DFQATT and SNEGSKA (reference sequence). The CDR3 is 15 amino acids. The CDR3 reads CSARDRSGAMYEQYF. CDR3 sequence (DNA): TGCAGTGCTAGAGATCGGAGCGGGGCTATGTACGAGCAGTACTTC.

This clonotype was seen many times. The V and J genes are TRBV12-3 or TRBV12-4 and TRBJ2-3; D is possibly TRBD1 or TRBD2 (6 bases each). The CDR3 is 17 amino acids. Trimming took off 5 bases at V and 0 bases at J, with 18 bases between the two ends. CDR3 nucleotide sequence: TGTGCCAGCAGTCTCCTCGTATGGGGGGCTAGCACAGATACGCAGTATTTT. This encodes CASSLLVWGASTDTQYF.

This clonotype was found a few times. The chain has TRBV10-3 and TRBJ2-5; 7 nucleotides agree with TRBD2. Losses at the gene ends were 0 bases for V and 4 bases for J; bases not matched to a gene: 2. Germline CDR1 and CDR2: ENHRY and SYGVKD. The CDR3 has 14 residues. The CDR3 region is CAISESGTTETQYF. The CDR3 DNA reads as TGTGCCATCAGTGAGTCCGGGACTACAGAGACCCAGTACTTC.

In its sample, this clonotype was seen a few times. The CDR3: CASSTGQGAGELFF. The DNA of the CDR3 is TGTGCCAGCAGTACGGGACAGGGAGCCGGGGAGCTGTTTTTT. The chain combines TRBV12-3 or TRBV12-4 with TRBJ2-2, with TRBD1 identical over 9 bases. This CDR3 has 14 amino acids. The trim removed 5 bases at V and 6 bases at J, leaving 4 bases unmatched.

This clonotype was recorded at least ten times. The gene calls are TRBV12-3 or TRBV12-4 and TRBJ2-5, with D unclear. The germline V and J ends were trimmed by 1 base and 5 bases, with 8 bases remaining between them. The CDR3 contains 13 residues. The CDR3 sequence is CASSLGVRETQYF. In DNA form, the CDR3 reads TGTGCCAGCAGTTTAGGGGTCCGGGAGACCCAGTACTTC.

This clonotype has a count of ten or more. The CDR3 sequence is CASSQGHTSYEQYF. CDR3 sequence (DNA): TGTGCCAGCAGCCAAGGACATACATCCTACGAGCAGTACTTC. The chain combines TRBV3-1 with TRBJ2-7; D unresolved. The V gene lost 1 base and the J gene lost 1 base, with 8 bases spanning the gap. The germline gives CDR1 LGHDT, CDR2 YNNKEL (reference sequence). The CDR3 is 14 residues long.